This T cell receptor beta chain emerged from a study of CD8+CD57+ T cells in acquired aplastic anemia. The CDR3 runs 12 residues. V lost 2 bases and J lost 3, with 5 bases in between. Germline V gene data show CDR1 as MGHDK and CDR2 as SYGVNS. CDR3 and TCR beta VDJ profiling relied on a genomic DNA template. TCRdb recomputed calls from the reads with MiXCR, one row per CDR3 protein. The repertoire holds approximately 65,000 distinct CDR3 sequences, with about 54% as singletons. This rearrangement joins TRBV25-1 to TRBJ2-7; the D is unclear. The sequencing input was sorted CD4+, CD8+, or CD8+CD57+ T cells (not recorded which) from PBMCs. The TCR was taken from a human donor in good health, serving as a control. This CDR3 reads CASSERDYEQYF. DNA of the CDR3: TGTGCCAGCAGTGAACGAGACTACGAGCAGTACTTC.